The sequence of this T cell receptor (beta chain) was determined in a study of response to subunit inactivated influenza vaccine. TCRdb itself ran the RT-PCR reads through MiXCR, one entry per CDR3 protein. The table lists 290,000 or so distinct CDR3 sequences, roughly 20% of them singletons. Broader study findings: After each seasonal influenza vaccination, few new T cells are recruited, the authors suggested.

Germline CDR1 reads MNHEY; CDR2 reads SMNVEV (reference sequence). V lost 3 bases to trimming and J lost 7 bases, with 16 bases between them. The CDR3 loop spans 15 amino acids. This clonotype appeared a few times. What it binds is not known. The chain joins TRBV27 to TRBJ1-5; maybe TRBD1 (6 bases). This TCR was recovered from a man between 50 and 70 years old who received an inactivated influenza vaccine. The sequencing used PBMCs from blood, collected approximately 22 months after vaccination. CDR3 DNA sequence: TGTGCCAGCAGTTTTTCAGGGGTTGCAAAGCAGCCCCAGCATTTT. It is translated as CASSFSGVAKQPQHF.